One and the same sample provided the 20 T cell receptor beta chains below, sequenced in a study of blood T cells in healthy people across ages (dated by TCRdb to between 2015 and 2017). The library was made by 5' RACE. These reads were obtained on an Illumina HiSeq 2500. A second PCR of roughly 7 to 11 cycles was performed with a sample-barcoded 5' primer and a J-beta primer mix. The raw public data were reprocessed by TCRdb itself: fastp quality trimming at Q25, MiXCR clonotype calling, in-frame beta chains only. Rows with a matching CDR3 protein are joined into one entry that keeps the most common DNA and genes. In this sample the table shows about 780,000 distinct CDR3 sequences, about half of which occur a single time. The ten most abundant clones make up 18% of the sample. The sample consisted of blood. These receptors originate from a man aged 80 or over in good health.

The chain uses TRBV5-1 and TRBJ2-3; 9 nucleotides match TRBD1. With 1 base clipped from V and 2 bases from J, the junction kept 11 bases outside the gene matches. The CDR3 is 18 amino acids. From germline, CDR1 is SGHRS and CDR2 YFSETQ. The CDR3 coding sequence is TGCGCCAGCAGCTTGTCCCCGGGACAGGGTCGCCTCACAGATACGCAGTATTTT. Amino acids: CASSLSPGQGRLTDTQYF.

The chain joins TRBV7-9 to TRBJ2-5; D unresolved. The J call may be in error: the DNA end matches TRBJ2-7 better. The CDR3 runs to 13 residues. In germline, CDR1 is SEHNR, CDR2 FQNEAQ (reference sequence). This chain's CDR3 is CATRRKDEYEQYF. CDR3 nucleotide sequence: TGTGCCACTAGGAGAAAAGACGAATACGAGCAGTACTTC.

The chain carries TRBV10-3 and TRBJ2-5, with D perhaps matching TRBD2 (6 bases). The J call may be in error: the DNA end matches TRBJ2-7 better. CDR3 size: 16 residues. CDR1 and CDR2 from the germline V gene are ENHRY and SYGVKD. CDR3 sequence: CAISESIPGRGSEQYF. The CDR3 DNA sequence: TGTGCCATCAGTGAGTCCATCCCGGGCCGGGGGTCCGAGCAGTACTTC.

The genes are TRBV4-1 and TRBJ2-4; D is perhaps TRBD2 (6 bases). This CDR3 contains 15 residues. The V end lost 1 base, the J end lost 5 bases, and 12 bases lay between the germline ends. The germline V gene has CDR1 MGHRA and CDR2 YSYEKL. The CDR3 region is CASSQGWGEQNIQYF. CDR3 bases: TGCGCCAGCAGCCAAGGATGGGGGGAGCAAAACATTCAGTACTTC.

This sequence joins TRBV24-1 and TRBJ2-1; 10 bases agree with TRBD2. V was clipped by 4 bases and J by 4 bases; unmatched bases: 12. CDR1 and CDR2 from the germline V gene are KGHDR and SFDVKD. This CDR3 comprises 18 residues. This CDR3 is CATSDLAGAIYRYNEQFF. The CDR3 nucleotides are TGTGCCACCAGTGACCTAGCGGGAGCGATTTACCGATACAATGAGCAGTTCTTC.

The chain combines TRBV27 with TRBJ2-1; 8 bases are shared with TRBD2. CDR1 is MNHEY and CDR2 is SMNVEV in the germline V gene (reference sequence). Trimming cost V 6 bases and J 2 bases; bases outside gene matches: 6. This CDR3 region has 15 residues. DNA for the CDR3: TGTGCCAGCAGCGGACTAGCCCACGCCTACAATGAGCAGTTCTTC. As protein: CASSGLAHAYNEQFF.

The J gene is TRBJ1-1, the V gene TRBV5-4; 7 bases are a match to TRBD1. Losses at the gene ends were 3 bases for V and 11 bases for J; bases not matched to a gene: 7. The CDR3 extends over 12 amino acids. The germline V gene encodes CDR1 SGHNT and CDR2 YYREEE (reference sequence). In DNA form, the CDR3 reads TGTGCCAGCAGCTCTGAGAGGGGGCGGGCTTTCTTT. As protein: CASSSERGRAFF.

This chain links TRBV29-1 with TRBJ2-1; TRBD2 matches 11 bases. The J call may not be correct, given that the DNA end is closer to TRBJ2-7. The CDR3 has 14 residues. Germline V lookup: CDR1 SQVTM, CDR2 ANQGSEA. CDR3 amino acids: CSVGLAGNYNEQYF. The CDR3 nucleotides read TGCAGCGTTGGACTAGCGGGAAACTACAATGAGCAGTACTTC.

This clonotype showed up just a few times. The rearrangement uses TRBV5-1 and TRBJ2-7; D possibly matches TRBD1 or TRBD2 (5 bases each). This CDR3 spans 16 amino acids. The V gene's germline CDR1 is SGHRS and CDR2 YFSETQ. The V gene lost 4 bases and the J gene lost 0 bases, with 17 bases spanning the gap. For the CDR3, the DNA is TGCGCCAGCAGCCCGGATTCGGGGCTAAGCTCCTACGAGCAGTACTTC. Encoded protein: CASSPDSGLSSYEQYF.

The chain joins TRBV11-3 to TRBJ2-7; the match to TRBD1 covers 9 bases. This CDR3 is 14 amino acids long. Germline loops: CDR1 SGHNT, CDR2 YENEEA. V lost 3 bases and J lost 3; bases outside the gene matches: 3. CDR3 sequence: CASSFLTGGYEQYF. DNA for the CDR3: TGTGCCAGCAGCTTTCTGACAGGGGGCTACGAGCAGTACTTC.

This rearrangement joins TRBV28 to TRBJ1-1; D is possibly TRBD1 (5 bases). This CDR3 comprises 15 residues. V was trimmed by 3 bases and J by 1 base, leaving 12 bases between them. Germline V gene lookup returns CDR1 MDHEN and CDR2 SYDVKM. The CDR3 region is CASSFGRQTNTEAFF. In DNA form, the CDR3 reads TGTGCCAGCAGTTTCGGGCGACAGACGAACACTGAAGCTTTCTTT.

J is TRBJ2-4 and V is TRBV6-1, with 8 bases matching TRBD2. Judging by the DNA end, TRBJ2-7 fits better; the J call may be wrong. The CDR3 has 14 residues. The germline V gene has CDR1 MNHNS and CDR2 SASEGT. The CDR3 here is CASSGGESSYEQYF. CDR3 DNA sequence: TGTGCCAGCAGCGGGGGGGAGTCATCCTACGAGCAGTACTTC.

This sequence joins TRBV12-3 or TRBV12-4 and TRBJ2-3; 8 nucleotides match TRBD2. The V gene end was trimmed by 3 bases and the J gene end by 15 bases; junction bases not matched to a gene: 14. The CDR3 length is 14 residues. This CDR3 reads CASSLAGGADMEYF. In nucleotides, the CDR3 is TGTGCCAGCAGTTTGGCGGGGGGCGCAGATATGGAATATTTT.

This clonotype was detected only a few times. This may stem from a read error, because a much larger clone lies one nucleotide away. This chain uses TRBV5-1 with TRBJ2-1; 8 positions match TRBD2. The germline gives CDR1 SGHRS, CDR2 YFSETQ. The CDR3 covers 16 residues. The CDR3 nucleotides read TGCGCCAGCAGCCGGGAGGGGCAGGCTTCCTACAATGAGCTGTTCTTC. Translating gives CASSREGQASYNELFF.

This clonotype was seen more than once but under ten times. CDR3 nucleotides: TGTGCCAGCAGCTATACCGGGACAGGGGGATCGGACGAGCAGTACTTC. Translation gives CASSYTGTGGSDEQYF. This chain links TRBV9 with TRBJ2-7; 11 positions agree with TRBD1. V lost 4 bases to trimming and J lost 5 bases; unmatched junction nucleotides: 11. Germline CDR1 SGDLS, CDR2 YYNGEE. The CDR3 extends over 16 amino acids.

The chain couples TRBV25-1 to TRBJ2-4; weak D call: TRBD2 (6 bases). CDR1 is MGHDK, CDR2 SYGVNS, per germline. The CDR3 length is 15 residues. Trimming took off 6 bases at V and 13 bases at J, with 25 bases between the two ends. The CDR3 sequence is CASSASRGRYNEQYF. For the CDR3, the DNA is TGTGCCAGCAGCGCCTCCCGGGGGAGGTACAATGAGCAGTACTTC.

The count of this clonotype is one. The chain is built from TRBV18 and TRBJ1-1; no definite D call. From germline, CDR1 is KGHSH and CDR2 LQKENI. The CDR3 loop spans 15 amino acids. Trimming pared 1 base from V and 0 bases from J, leaving 9 bases between. DNA for the CDR3: TGTGCCAGCTCACCACTTGGAGGCTTGAACACTGAAGCTTTCTTT. This sequence encodes CASSPLGGLNTEAFF. Variable domain in full (rest from reference TRBV18 and TRBJ1-1): NAGVMQNPRHLVRRRGQEARLRCSPMKGHSHVYWYRQLPEEGLKFMVYLQKENIIDESGMPKERFSAEFPKEGPSILRIQQVVRGDSAAYFCASSPLGGLNTEAFFGQGTRLTVV.

Of note for this clonotype: The junction does not match germline at one end; this may be a read error. The gene calls are TRBV9 and TRBJ1-1; tentatively, D is TRBD1 (6 bases). The CDR3 has 19 residues. From germline, CDR1 is SGDLS and CDR2 YYNGEE. The CDR3: CASSVGGRGTRGKDTEAFF. CDR3 in DNA: TGTGCCAGTAGCGTAGGTGGAAGGGGGACCCGGGGAAAGGACACTGAAGCTTTCTTT.

This chain connects TRBV5-1 to TRBJ2-7, with 7 bases lining up with TRBD2. The J segment lost 2 bases and the V segment lost 0 bases, leaving 5 bases of the junction unmatched. Germline CDR1 is SGHRS and CDR2 is YFSETQ. There are 15 residues in the CDR3. The CDR3 reads CASSLESSGPYEQYF. CDR3 coding DNA: TGCGCCAGCAGCTTGGAGTCTAGCGGTCCCTACGAGCAGTACTTC.

The chain recombines TRBV6-2 or TRBV6-3 with TRBJ2-2, with D unresolved. The CDR3 extends over 11 amino acids. The germline V gene encodes CDR1 MNHEY and CDR2 SVGEGT. The ends were cut back, 6 bases at V and 5 bases at J, with 4 bases in the middle. The CDR3 DNA is TGTGCCAGCAGGGTGACCGGGGAGCTGTTTTTT. This gives the protein CASRVTGELFF.